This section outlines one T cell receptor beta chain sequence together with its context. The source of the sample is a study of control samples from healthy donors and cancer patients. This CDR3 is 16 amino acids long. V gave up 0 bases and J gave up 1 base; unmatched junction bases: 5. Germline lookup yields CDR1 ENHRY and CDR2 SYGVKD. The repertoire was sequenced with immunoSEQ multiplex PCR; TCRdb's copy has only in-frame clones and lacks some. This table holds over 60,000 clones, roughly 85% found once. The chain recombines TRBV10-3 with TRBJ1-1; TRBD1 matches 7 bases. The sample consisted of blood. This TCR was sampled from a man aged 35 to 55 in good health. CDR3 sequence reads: CAISESIGTANTEAFF. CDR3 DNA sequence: TGTGCCATCAGTGAGTCGATTGGGACAGCGAACACTGAAGCTTTCTTT.